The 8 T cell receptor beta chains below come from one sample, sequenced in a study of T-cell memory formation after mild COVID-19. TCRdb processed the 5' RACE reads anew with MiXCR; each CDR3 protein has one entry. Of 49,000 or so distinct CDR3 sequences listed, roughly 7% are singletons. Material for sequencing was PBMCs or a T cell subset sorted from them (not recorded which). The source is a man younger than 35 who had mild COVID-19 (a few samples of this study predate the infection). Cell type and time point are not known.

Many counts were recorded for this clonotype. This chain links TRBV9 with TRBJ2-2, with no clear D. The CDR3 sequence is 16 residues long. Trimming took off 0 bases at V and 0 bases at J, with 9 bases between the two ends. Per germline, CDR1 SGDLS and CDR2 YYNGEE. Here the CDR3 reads CASSVEGPPNTGELFF. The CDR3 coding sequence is TGTGCCAGCAGCGTAGAGGGTCCACCGAACACCGGGGAGCTGTTTTTT.

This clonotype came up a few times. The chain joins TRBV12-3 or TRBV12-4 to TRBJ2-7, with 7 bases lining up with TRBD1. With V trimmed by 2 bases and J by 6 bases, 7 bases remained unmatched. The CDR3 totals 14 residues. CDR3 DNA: TGTGCCAGCAGTTTAAGGCAGGGGGTAGTCGAGCAGTACTTC. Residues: CASSLRQGVVEQYF.

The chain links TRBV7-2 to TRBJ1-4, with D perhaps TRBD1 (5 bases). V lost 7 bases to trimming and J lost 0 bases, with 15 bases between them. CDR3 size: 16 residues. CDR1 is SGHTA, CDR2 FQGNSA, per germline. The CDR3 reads CASTPTAGTTNEKLFF. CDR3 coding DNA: TGTGCCAGCACCCCCACCGCAGGGACAACTAATGAAAAACTGTTTTTT.

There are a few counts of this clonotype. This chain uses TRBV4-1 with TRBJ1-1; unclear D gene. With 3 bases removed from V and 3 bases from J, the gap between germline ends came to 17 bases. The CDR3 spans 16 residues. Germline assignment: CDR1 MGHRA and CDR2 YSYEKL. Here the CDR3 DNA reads TGCGCCAGCAGCCAGACGCCCGGTCGGGCGGACACTGAAGCTTTCTTT. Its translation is CASSQTPGRADTEAFF.

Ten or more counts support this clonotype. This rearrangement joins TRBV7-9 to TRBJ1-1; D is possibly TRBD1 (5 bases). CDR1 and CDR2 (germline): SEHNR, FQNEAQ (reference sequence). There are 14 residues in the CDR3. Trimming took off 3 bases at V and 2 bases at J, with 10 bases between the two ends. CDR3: CASSLVGANTEAFF. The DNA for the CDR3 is TGTGCCAGCAGCTTGGTAGGGGCAAACACTGAAGCTTTCTTT.

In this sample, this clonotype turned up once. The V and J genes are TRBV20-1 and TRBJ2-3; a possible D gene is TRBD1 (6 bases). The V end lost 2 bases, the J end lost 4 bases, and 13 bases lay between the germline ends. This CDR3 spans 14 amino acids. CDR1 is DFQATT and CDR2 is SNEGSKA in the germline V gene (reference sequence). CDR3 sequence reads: CSARMGAGPDTQYF. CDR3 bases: TGCAGTGCTAGAATGGGGGCAGGTCCAGATACGCAGTATTTT.

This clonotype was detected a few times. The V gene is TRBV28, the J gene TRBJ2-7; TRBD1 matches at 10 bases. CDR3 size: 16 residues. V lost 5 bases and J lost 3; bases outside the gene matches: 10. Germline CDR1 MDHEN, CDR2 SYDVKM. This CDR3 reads CASSATGGRSYYEQYV. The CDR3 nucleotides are TGTGCCAGCAGTGCGACAGGGGGCAGATCTTACTACGAGCAGTACGTC.

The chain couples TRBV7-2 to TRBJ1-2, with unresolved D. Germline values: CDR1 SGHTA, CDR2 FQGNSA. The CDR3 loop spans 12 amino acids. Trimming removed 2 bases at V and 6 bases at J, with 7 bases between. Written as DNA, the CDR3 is TGTGCCAGCAGCTTAAACACTGATGGCTACACCTTC. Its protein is CASSLNTDGYTF.